This is a list of T cell receptor beta chains from one sample in a study of T cell repertoires in cytomegalovirus infection. Each CDR3 protein gets one entry after TCRdb re-called the reads with MiXCR. The sample carries around 900,000 distinct CDR3 sequences, around a third recorded once. For these receptors, no antigen is known. This specimen was cultured CD8+ T cells from PBMCs, taken from culture after CMV antigen stimulation. The source is a human donor in good health (CMV status not recorded). Some clones in this sample may be carry-over from other donors' samples. CDR3s include the opening cysteine and the closing phenylalanine or tryptophan. A D gene is named only where the DNA matches it firmly.

>TRBV7-3|TRBJ2-3|17|TRBD2
CASSSPSGGAGTDTQYF
>TRBV4-3|TRBJ1-3|14|-
CASSQGTSAGTIYF
>TRBV4-3|TRBJ2-3|16|-
CASSQDNQGGADTQCF
>TRBV11-3|TRBJ2-2|14|-
CASSLIPYTGELFF
>TRBV12-3/TRBV12-4|TRBJ2-1|14|TRBD2
CASSLRGDYNEQFF
>TRBV29-1|TRBJ1-1|13|-
CSVPPQGATEAFF
>TRBV12-3/TRBV12-4|TRBJ1-2|14|-
CASSARQTNYGYTF
>TRBV6-6|TRBJ2-1|16|TRBD2
CASSLAGGDYGNEQFF
>TRBV7-9|TRBJ1-1|14|-
CASSFREMNTEAFF
>TRBV7-6|TRBJ2-7|15|TRBD1
CASSSPGQGKYEQYF
>TRBV7-9|TRBJ1-2|15|TRBD1
CASSLGQGDPNGYTF
>TRBV7-8|TRBJ1-5|14|TRBD1
CASSFYRGSQPQHF
>TRBV2|TRBJ2-3|16|TRBD2
CASSELGLASTDTQYF
>TRBV2|TRBJ2-1|15|TRBD2
CASSEGSGESNEQFF
>TRBV5-3|TRBJ1-3|13|-
CASSLELGNTIYF
>TRBV3-1|TRBJ2-1|17|TRBD1
CASSPRQGLSSYNEQFF
>TRBV14|TRBJ2-2|15|-
CASSSGDRRPGELFF
>TRBV3-1|TRBJ1-5|13|TRBD1
CASSPTGYQPQHF
>TRBV19|TRBJ2-7|14|TRBD1
CASSTSTGNNEQYF
>TRBV6-6|TRBJ2-3|17|-
CASSDRTNRFPSDTQYF
>TRBV6-6|TRBJ2-1|13|-
CASRALGDNEQFF
>TRBV10-3|TRBJ1-5|14|-
CAIRDGGSNQPQHF
>TRBV7-8|TRBJ1-4|16|-
CASSPVPVEANEKLFF
>TRBV7-9|TRBJ2-3|20|TRBD2
CASSKPEPGLAGGDTDTQYF
>TRBV29-1|TRBJ2-5|17|TRBD2
CSVEGVGTSGTQETQYF
>TRBV7-8|TRBJ2-1|16|TRBD2
CASSFIAGLAYNEQFF
>TRBV28|TRBJ2-2|15|TRBD1
CASSFRDRGLGELFF
>TRBV27|TRBJ1-2|13|-
CASRDGINYGYTF
>TRBV4-1|TRBJ2-1|12|-
CASSPARGEQFF
>TRBV5-5|TRBJ1-5|15|-
CASCRDPEINQPQHF
>TRBV12-5|TRBJ2-5|11|-
CASGSLEAQYF
>TRBV29-1|TRBJ1-3|13|TRBD1
CSVKTGTGNTIYF
>TRBV7-8|TRBJ1-6|18|-
CASSLGGKYSSYNSPLHF
>TRBV9|TRBJ2-2|17|TRBD2
CASSVPWAGANTGELFF
>TRBV7-9|TRBJ2-5|13|-
CASSSRDVETQYF
>TRBV4-1|TRBJ1-1|14|TRBD1
CASSPPQGYTEAFF
>TRBV6-5|TRBJ2-1|16|-
CASSLTAAYSYNEQFF
>TRBV7-8|TRBJ2-1|13|-
CASQGRTYNEQFF
>TRBV20-1|TRBJ2-7|15|-
CSARDPRTFNYEQYF